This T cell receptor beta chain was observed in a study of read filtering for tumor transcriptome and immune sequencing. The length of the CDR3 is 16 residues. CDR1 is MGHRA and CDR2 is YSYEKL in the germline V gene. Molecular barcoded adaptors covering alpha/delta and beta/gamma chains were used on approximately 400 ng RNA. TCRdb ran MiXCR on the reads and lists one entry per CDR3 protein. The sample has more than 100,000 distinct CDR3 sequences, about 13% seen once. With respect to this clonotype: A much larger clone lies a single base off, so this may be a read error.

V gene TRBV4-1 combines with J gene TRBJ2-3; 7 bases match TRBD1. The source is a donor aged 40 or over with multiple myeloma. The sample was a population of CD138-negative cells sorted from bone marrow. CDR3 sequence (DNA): TGCGCCAGCAGCCACACACAGGGGTCCCCCACAGATACGCGGTATTTT. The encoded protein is CASSHTQGSPTDTRYF.